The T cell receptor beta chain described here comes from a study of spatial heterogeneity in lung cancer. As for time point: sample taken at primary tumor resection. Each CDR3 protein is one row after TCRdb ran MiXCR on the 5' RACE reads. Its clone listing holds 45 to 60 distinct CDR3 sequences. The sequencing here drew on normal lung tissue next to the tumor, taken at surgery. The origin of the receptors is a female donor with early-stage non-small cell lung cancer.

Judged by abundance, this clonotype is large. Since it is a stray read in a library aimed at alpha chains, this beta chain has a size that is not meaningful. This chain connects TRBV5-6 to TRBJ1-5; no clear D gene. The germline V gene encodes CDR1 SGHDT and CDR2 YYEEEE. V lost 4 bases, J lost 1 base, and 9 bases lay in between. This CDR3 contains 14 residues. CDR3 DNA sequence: TGTGCCAGCAGCAGGAGCAGGAGCAATCAGCCCCAGCATTTT. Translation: CASSRSRSNQPQHF.